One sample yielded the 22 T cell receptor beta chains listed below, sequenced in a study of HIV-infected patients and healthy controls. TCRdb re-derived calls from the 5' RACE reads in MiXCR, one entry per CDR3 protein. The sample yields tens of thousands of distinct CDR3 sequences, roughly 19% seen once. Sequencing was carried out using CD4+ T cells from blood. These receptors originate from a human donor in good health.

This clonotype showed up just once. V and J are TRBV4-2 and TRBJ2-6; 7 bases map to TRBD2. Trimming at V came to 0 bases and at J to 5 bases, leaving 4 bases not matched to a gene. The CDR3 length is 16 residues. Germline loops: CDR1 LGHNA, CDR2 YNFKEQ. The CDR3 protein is CASSQEGRAWANVLTF. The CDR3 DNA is TGTGCCAGCAGCCAAGAGGGGAGGGCCTGGGCCAACGTCCTGACTTTC.

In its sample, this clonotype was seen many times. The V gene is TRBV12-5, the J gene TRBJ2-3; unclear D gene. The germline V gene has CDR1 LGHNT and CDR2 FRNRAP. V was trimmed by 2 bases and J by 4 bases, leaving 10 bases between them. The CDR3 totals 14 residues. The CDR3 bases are TGTGCTAGTGGTTTGATGGCCGCCTCAGATACGCAGTATTTT. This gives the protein CASGLMAASDTQYF.

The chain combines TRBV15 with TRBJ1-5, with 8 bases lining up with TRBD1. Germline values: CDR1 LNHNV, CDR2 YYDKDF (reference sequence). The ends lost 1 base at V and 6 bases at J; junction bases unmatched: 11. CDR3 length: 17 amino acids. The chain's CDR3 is CATSRGTNRGSGQPQHF. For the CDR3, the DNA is TGTGCCACCAGCAGAGGGACAAACAGGGGGAGCGGTCAGCCCCAGCATTTT.

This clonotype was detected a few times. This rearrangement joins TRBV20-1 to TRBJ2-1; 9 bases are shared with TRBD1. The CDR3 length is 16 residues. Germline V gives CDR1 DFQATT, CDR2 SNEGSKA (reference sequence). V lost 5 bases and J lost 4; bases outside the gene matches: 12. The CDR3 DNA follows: TGCAGTGCTGTTCATACGACAGGGGGTTTTTACAATGAGCAGTTCTTC. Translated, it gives CSAVHTTGGFYNEQFF.

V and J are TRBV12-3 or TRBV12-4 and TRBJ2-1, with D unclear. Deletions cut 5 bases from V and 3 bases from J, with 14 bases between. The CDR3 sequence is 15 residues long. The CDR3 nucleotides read TGTGCCAGCAGTCCTCCATCGGTCGTCTACAATGAGCAGTTCTTC. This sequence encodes CASSPPSVVYNEQFF.

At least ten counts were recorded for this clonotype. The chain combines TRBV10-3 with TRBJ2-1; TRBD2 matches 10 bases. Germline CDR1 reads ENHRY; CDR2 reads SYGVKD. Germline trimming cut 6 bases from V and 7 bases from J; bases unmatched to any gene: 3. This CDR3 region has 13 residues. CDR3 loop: CAIRGTSVNEQFF. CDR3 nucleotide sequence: TGTGCCATCAGAGGGACTAGCGTTAATGAGCAGTTCTTC.

CDR3 bases: TGTGCCAGCAGTAAACAGGGGGTTCCTGAAGCTTTCTTT. As protein: CASSKQGVPEAFF. The chain joins TRBV12-3 or TRBV12-4 to TRBJ1-1; the match to TRBD1 covers 8 bases. This CDR3 has 13 residues. The V segment lost 5 bases and the J segment 6 bases; nucleotides outside the gene matches: 5.

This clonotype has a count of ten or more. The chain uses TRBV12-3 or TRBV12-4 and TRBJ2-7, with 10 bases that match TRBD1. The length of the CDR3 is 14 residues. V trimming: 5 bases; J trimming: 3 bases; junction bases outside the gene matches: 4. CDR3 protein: CASSPGQGIYEQYF. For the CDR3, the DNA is TGTGCCAGCAGTCCGGGACAGGGGATCTACGAGCAGTACTTC.

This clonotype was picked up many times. The CDR3: CASSQDPAGRGGEQYF. CDR3 nucleotides: TGTGCCAGCAGCCAAGATCCGGCAGGAAGGGGCGGCGAGCAGTACTTC. The gene calls are TRBV3-1 and TRBJ2-7; perhaps TRBD1 as D (5 bases). The ends were cut back, 0 bases at V and 6 bases at J, with 18 bases in the middle. The CDR3 covers 16 residues. From germline, CDR1 is LGHDT and CDR2 YNNKEL (reference sequence).

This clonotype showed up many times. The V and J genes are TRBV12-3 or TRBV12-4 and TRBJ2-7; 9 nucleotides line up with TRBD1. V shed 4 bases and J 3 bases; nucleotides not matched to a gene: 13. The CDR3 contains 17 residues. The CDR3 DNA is TGTGCCAGCAGTTCACACCTAAAAGGACAGGGGAACTACGAGCAGTACTTC. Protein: CASSSHLKGQGNYEQYF.

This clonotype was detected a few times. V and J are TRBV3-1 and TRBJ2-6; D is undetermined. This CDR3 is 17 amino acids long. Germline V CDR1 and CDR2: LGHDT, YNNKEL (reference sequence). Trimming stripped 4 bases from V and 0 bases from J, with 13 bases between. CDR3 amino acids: CASSPAGLTSGANVLTF. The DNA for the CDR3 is TGTGCCAGCAGCCCGGCAGGTCTGACCTCTGGGGCCAACGTCCTGACTTTC.

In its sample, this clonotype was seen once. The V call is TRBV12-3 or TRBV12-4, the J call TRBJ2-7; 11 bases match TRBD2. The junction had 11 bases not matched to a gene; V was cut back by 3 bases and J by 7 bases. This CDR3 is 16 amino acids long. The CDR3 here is CASSFRLAGPPREQYF. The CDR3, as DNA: TGTGCCAGCAGTTTCCGACTAGCGGGGCCGCCTCGGGAGCAGTACTTC.

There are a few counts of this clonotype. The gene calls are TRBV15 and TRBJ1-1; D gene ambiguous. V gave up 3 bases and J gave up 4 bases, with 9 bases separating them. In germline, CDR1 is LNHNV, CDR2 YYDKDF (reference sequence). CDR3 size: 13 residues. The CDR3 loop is CATSSQVGTEAFF. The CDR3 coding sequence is TGTGCCACCAGCAGCCAGGTGGGCACTGAAGCTTTCTTT.

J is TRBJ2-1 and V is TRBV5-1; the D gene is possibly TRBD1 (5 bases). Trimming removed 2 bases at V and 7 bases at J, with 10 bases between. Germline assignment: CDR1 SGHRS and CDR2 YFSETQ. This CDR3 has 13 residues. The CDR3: CASSFRVSNEQFF. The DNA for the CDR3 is TGCGCCAGCAGCTTCAGGGTTTCGAATGAGCAGTTCTTC.

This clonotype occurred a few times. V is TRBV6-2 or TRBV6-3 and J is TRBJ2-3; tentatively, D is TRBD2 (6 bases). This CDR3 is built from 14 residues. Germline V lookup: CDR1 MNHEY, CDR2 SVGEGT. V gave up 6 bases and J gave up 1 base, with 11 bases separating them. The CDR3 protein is CASSRRRGTDTQYF. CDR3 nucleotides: TGTGCCAGCAGCCGTAGGAGGGGCACAGATACGCAGTATTTT.

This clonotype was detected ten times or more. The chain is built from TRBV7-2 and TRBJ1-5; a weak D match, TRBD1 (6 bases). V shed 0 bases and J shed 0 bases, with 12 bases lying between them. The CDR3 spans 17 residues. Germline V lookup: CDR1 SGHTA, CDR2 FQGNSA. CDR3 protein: CASSLAYDRISNQPQHF. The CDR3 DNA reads TGTGCCAGCAGCTTAGCGTATGACAGGATTAGCAATCAGCCCCAGCATTTT.

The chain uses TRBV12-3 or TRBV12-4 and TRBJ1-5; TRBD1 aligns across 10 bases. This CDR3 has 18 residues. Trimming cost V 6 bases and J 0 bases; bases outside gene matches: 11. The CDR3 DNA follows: TGTGCCAGCAGCCCGGGACAGGGGACGCTTTATAGCAATCAGCCCCAGCATTTT. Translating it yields CASSPGQGTLYSNQPQHF.

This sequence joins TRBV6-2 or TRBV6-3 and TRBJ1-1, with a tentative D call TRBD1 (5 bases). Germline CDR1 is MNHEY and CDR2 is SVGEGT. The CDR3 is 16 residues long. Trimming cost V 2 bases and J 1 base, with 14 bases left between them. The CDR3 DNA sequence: TGTGCCAGCAGTTACCTTTTCGGTCAGGGGAACACTGAAGCTTTCTTT. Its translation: CASSYLFGQGNTEAFF.

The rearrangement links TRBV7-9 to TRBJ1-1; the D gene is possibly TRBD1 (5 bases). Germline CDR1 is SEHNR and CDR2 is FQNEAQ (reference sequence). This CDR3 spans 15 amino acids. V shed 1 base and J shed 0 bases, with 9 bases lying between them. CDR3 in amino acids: CASSLGDLMNTEAFF. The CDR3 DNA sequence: TGTGCCAGCAGCTTAGGGGACCTGATGAACACTGAAGCTTTCTTT.

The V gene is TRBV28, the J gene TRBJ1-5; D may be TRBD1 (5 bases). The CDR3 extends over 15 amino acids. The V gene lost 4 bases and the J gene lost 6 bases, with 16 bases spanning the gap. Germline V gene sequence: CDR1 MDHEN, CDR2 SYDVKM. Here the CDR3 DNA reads TGTGCCAGCAGTTCACTCCCGGGGGGGGGTCAGCCCCAGCATTTT. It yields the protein CASSSLPGGGQPQHF.

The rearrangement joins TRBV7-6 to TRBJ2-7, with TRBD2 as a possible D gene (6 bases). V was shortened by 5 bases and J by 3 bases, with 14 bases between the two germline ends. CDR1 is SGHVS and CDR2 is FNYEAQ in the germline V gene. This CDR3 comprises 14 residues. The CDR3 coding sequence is TGTGCCAGCAGCCCCGGGACTTCTCACTACGAGCAGTACTTC. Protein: CASSPGTSHYEQYF.

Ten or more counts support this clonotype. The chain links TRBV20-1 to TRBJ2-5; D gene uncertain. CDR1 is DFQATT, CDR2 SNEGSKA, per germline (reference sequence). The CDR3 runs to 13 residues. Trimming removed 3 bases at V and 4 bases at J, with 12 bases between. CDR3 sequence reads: CSASTSVRETQYF. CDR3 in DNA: TGCAGTGCTAGCACAAGTGTCCGAGAGACCCAGTACTTC.